The 5 T cell receptor beta chains reported below all come from one sample, sequenced in a study of T cell repertoires in cytomegalovirus infection. One entry per CDR3 protein, called by TCRdb with MiXCR from the reads. The sample has about 920,000 distinct CDR3 sequences, roughly 30% seen once; the top ten hold more than 12%. Antigens for these TCRs are unknown. The material sequenced was cultured CD8+ T cells from PBMCs, taken from culture after CMV antigen stimulation. The receptors come from a human donor in good health (CMV status not recorded). Some clones in this sample may be carry-over from other donors' samples.

This clonotype was observed a handful of times. J is TRBJ1-1 and V is TRBV12-3 or TRBV12-4, with 8 bases fitting TRBD1. The CDR3 has 14 residues. The trim removed 6 bases at V and 8 bases at J, leaving 11 bases unmatched. CDR3 sequence: CASRPDRGPSEAFF. CDR3 bases: TGTGCCAGCAGACCCGACAGGGGTCCCTCCGAAGCTTTCTTT.

The table lists this clonotype with a few counts. The chain couples TRBV6-2 or TRBV6-3 to TRBJ2-7, with TRBD2 identical over 10 bases. Trimming removed 3 bases from V and 0 bases from J; junction bases left unmatched: 2. Germline V CDR1 and CDR2: MNHEY, SVGEGT. The CDR3 runs 15 residues. The DNA of the CDR3 is TGTGCCAGCAGTTATAGGACTAGCGGCTCCTACGAGCAGTACGTC. Translation gives CASSYRTSGSYEQYV.

The chain uses TRBV2 and TRBJ1-2; D unclear. The V and J ends lost 10 bases and 11 bases respectively, with 17 bases between them. CDR3 length: 11 residues. Looked up from germline, CDR1 is SNHLY and CDR2 is FYNNEI. Written as DNA, the CDR3 is TGTGCCACCATAAAGCAGGATCTGTACACCTTC. Protein sequence: CATIKQDLYTF. The whole variable domain, remainder taken from reference TRBV2 and TRBJ1-2, is EPEVTQTPSHQVTQMGQEVILRCVPISNHLYFYWYRQILGQKVEFLVSFYNNEISEKSEIFDDQFSVERPDGSNFTLKIRSTKLEDSAMYFCATIKQDLYTFGSGTRLTVV.

This clonotype was seen only a few times. This chain connects TRBV6-1 to TRBJ2-3; D is undetermined. The CDR3 length is 11 residues. Trimming shortened V by 7 bases and J by 7 bases, and 9 bases separated the two germline ends. The germline V gene encodes CDR1 MNHNS and CDR2 SASEGT. CDR3 sequence reads: CASTLGNTQYF. The CDR3 region has the DNA TGTGCCAGCACCTTGGGGAATACGCAGTATTTT.

V and J are TRBV19 and TRBJ2-4, with 7 bases identical to TRBD1. V trimming: 4 bases; J trimming: 9 bases; junction bases outside the gene matches: 3. This CDR3 region has 12 residues. Germline V gene data show CDR1 as LNHDA and CDR2 as SQIVND (reference sequence). CDR3 amino acids: CASSTPGGIQYF. CDR3 in DNA: TGTGCCAGTAGTACCCCAGGGGGCATTCAGTACTTC.